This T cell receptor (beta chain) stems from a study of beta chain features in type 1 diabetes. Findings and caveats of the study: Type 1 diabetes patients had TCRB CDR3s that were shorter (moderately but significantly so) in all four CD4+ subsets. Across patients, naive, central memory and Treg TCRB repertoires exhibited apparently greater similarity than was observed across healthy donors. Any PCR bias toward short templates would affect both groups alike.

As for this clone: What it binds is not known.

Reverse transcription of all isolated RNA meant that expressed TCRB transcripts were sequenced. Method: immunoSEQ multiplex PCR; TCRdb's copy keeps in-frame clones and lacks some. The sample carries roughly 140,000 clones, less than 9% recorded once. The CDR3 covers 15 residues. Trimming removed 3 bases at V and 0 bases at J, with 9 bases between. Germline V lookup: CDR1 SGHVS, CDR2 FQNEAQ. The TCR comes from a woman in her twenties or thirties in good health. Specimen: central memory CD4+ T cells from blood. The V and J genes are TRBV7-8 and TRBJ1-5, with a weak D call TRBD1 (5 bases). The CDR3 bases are TGTGCCAGCAGCTTGCGGGGGGATAGCAATCAGCCCCAGCATTTT. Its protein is CASSLRGDSNQPQHF. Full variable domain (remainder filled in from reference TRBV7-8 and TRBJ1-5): GAGVSQSPRYKVAKRGQDVALRCDPISGHVSLFWYQQALGQGPEFLTYFQNEAQLDKSGLPSDRFFAERPEGSVSTLKIQRTQQEDSAVYLCASSLRGDSNQPQHFGDGTRLSIL.